This TCR beta chain is drawn from a study of T cell repertoires in cytomegalovirus infection. The overall study: Selection of CMV epitopes for the study included recently identified HLA-C-restricted and well-studied HLA-B-restricted ones. A matching HLA type, together with CMV infection, was signaled by public TCR beta signatures.

This clonotype was picked up a small number of times. As yet, its antigen is unknown. TCRdb reanalysed the reads using MiXCR and keeps one entry per CDR3 protein. Of roughly 920,000 distinct CDR3 sequences listed, approximately 31% are singletons. This TCR came from a human donor in good health (CMV status not recorded). Some clones in this sample may be carry-over from other donors' samples. The specimen was cultured CD8+ T cells from PBMCs, collected from culture after CMV antigen stimulation.

The CDR3 DNA follows: TGTGCCAGCAGTTTATCCGGGGAAGGCAATGAGCAGTTCTTC. Translation gives CASSLSGEGNEQFF. The chain combines TRBV12-3 or TRBV12-4 with TRBJ2-1, with a tentative D call TRBD2 (5 bases). V was cut by 2 bases and J by 6 bases, with 11 bases left in between. This CDR3 has 14 amino acids.